What follows is one TCR beta chain and its context. CD8 cells classed as naive were CD45RO-negative and positively selected for CCR7, excluding terminally differentiated effector memory CD45RA+ cells. The source of the sample is a study of shared clonotypes between healthy human individuals. Clones were sequenced by immunoSEQ multiplex PCR, and TCRdb holds only the in-frame ones, with some missing. Of over 2,000,000 clones listed, 93% are singletons. Sample: naive CD8+ T cells from PBMCs. The sequence was collected from a man younger than 35 in good health. Some clones in this sample may be carry-over from other donors' samples.

The CDR3 region is CASSSGGDKADTQYF. CDR3 coding DNA: TGTGCCAGCAGCTCCGGGGGGGATAAGGCAGATACGCAGTATTTT. This rearrangement joins TRBV11-2 to TRBJ2-3, with 8 bases identical to TRBD2. Losses at the gene ends were 4 bases for V and 4 bases for J; bases not matched to a gene: 7. Per germline, CDR1 SGHAT and CDR2 FQNNGV. The CDR3 spans 15 residues.